The text below deals with one T cell receptor (beta chain). The antigen remains undetermined. This CDR3 spans 15 amino acids. The germline gives CDR1 SEHNR, CDR2 FQNEAQ (reference sequence). J was trimmed by 6 bases and V by 5 bases; bases with no gene match: 5. This specimen comes from a study of shared clonotypes between healthy human individuals. Study observations and caveats: Sampling covered blood only; tissue repertoires likely differ.

Donors included only healthy HIV-negative adults lacking recent acute infections or vaccinations. Assay runs were performed at deep level. Across several immunoSEQ plates, the genomic DNA of each subset was split evenly. Profiled with immunoSEQ multiplex PCR; TCRdb holds only in-frame clones, not every one. The sample contains approximately 500,000 clones, approximately 80% of which appear only once. The TCR was taken from a woman aged 40 to 50 in good health. Some clones in this sample may be carry-over from other donors' samples. This chain links TRBV7-9 with TRBJ2-2, with 11 bases that match TRBD2. Sequenced material: PBMCs. The DNA for the CDR3 is TGTGCCAGCAGCAGACCGGGACTAGCGGCCGGGGAGCTGTTTTTT. Its translation is CASSRPGLAAGELFF.